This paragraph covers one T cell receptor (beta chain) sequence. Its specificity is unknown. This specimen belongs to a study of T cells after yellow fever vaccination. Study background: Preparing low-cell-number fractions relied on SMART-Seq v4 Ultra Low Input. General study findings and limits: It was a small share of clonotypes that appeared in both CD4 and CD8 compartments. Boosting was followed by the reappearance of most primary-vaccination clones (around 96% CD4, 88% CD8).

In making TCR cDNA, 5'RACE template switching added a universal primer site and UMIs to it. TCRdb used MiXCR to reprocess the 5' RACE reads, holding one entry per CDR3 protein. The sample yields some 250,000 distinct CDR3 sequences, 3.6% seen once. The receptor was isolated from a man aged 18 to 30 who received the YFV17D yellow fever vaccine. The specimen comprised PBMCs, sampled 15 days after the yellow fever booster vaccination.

CDR3: CASRKQGSSNEKLFF. In DNA form, the CDR3 reads TGTGCCAGTAGGAAGCAGGGGTCATCTAATGAAAAACTGTTTTTT. V usage is TRBV19 and J usage is TRBJ1-4, with TRBD1 as a possible D gene (6 bases). This CDR3 has 15 amino acids. Germline assignment: CDR1 LNHDA and CDR2 SQIVND (reference sequence). V was trimmed by 6 bases and J by 3 bases, leaving 14 bases between them.